The 24 T cell receptor beta chains in this list originate from one sample, sequenced in a study of radiotherapy plus CTLA-4 blockade in lung cancer. Data came from immunoSEQ multiplex PCR; TCRdb stores just in-frame clones and leaves some out. The table lists approximately 110,000 clones, around 84% of them singletons. This sample comprised peripheral blood, obtained from a patient treated with radiotherapy plus ipilimumab. These receptors all stem from a human donor with non-small cell lung cancer that progressed on radiotherapy plus ipilimumab. Some clones in this sample may be carry-over from other donors' samples.

This clone was seen a handful of times. V is TRBV4-1 and J is TRBJ2-7; D perhaps matches TRBD1 (6 bases). The length of the CDR3 is 17 residues. The V gene's germline CDR1 is MGHRA and CDR2 YSYEKL. V lost 2 bases to trimming and J lost 3 bases, with 20 bases between them. CDR3 sequence reads: CASSQPPKGQGLYEQYF. DNA for the CDR3: TGCGCCAGCAGCCAACCACCGAAGGGACAAGGACTCTACGAGCAGTACTTC.

The chain couples TRBV7-8 to TRBJ1-1; D perhaps matches TRBD1 (5 bases). This CDR3 spans 13 amino acids. CDR1 SGHVS and CDR2 FQNEAQ come from the germline V gene. V was trimmed by 3 bases and J by 6 bases, leaving 11 bases between them. In DNA form, the CDR3 reads TGTGCCAGCAGCTTGTTCCAGGGTTCTGAAGCTTTCTTT. This translates into CASSLFQGSEAFF.

The chain links TRBV7-2 to TRBJ2-1; the D gene is possibly TRBD2 (6 bases). V lost 3 bases, J lost 12 bases, and 9 bases lay in between. CDR3 size: 11 residues. Germline CDR1 SGHTA, CDR2 FQGNSA. The CDR3 DNA reads as TGTGCCAGCAGCTTCGGGAGTACGCAGTTCTTC. It yields the protein CASSFGSTQFF.

CDR3 DNA: TGTGCCAGCAGTTACAGAGCCCTAGGGAATGAAAAACTGTTTTTT. Protein product: CASSYRALGNEKLFF. The chain joins TRBV6-5 to TRBJ1-4; D is uncertain. This CDR3 has 15 amino acids. Germline V gives CDR1 MNHEY, CDR2 SVGAGI. V was clipped by 2 bases and J by 5 bases, with 12 bases between them.

The chain uses TRBV6-4 and TRBJ2-1; weak D call: TRBD2 (7 bases). CDR1 is MRHNA, CDR2 SNTAGT, per germline. Trimming pared 5 bases from V and 0 bases from J, leaving 26 bases between. CDR3 size: 20 residues. Written as DNA, the CDR3 is TGTGCCAGCAGTAAACCCGCGGAGGGGGGGCCCCTCAGCTCCTACAATGAGCAGTTCTTC. Encoded protein: CASSKPAEGGPLSSYNEQFF.

This chain joins TRBV6-5 and TRBJ1-5; D perhaps matches TRBD1 (5 bases). The CDR3 sequence is 14 residues long. The V end was cut by 2 bases, the J end by 4 bases, with 9 bases between. The germline V gene encodes CDR1 MNHEY and CDR2 SVGAGI. CDR3: CASSYRDWNQPQHF. CDR3 DNA: TGTGCCAGCAGTTACCGGGACTGGAATCAGCCCCAGCATTTT.

This chain links TRBV5-1 with TRBJ1-5, with TRBD1 identical over 9 bases. The V gene's germline CDR1 is SGHRS and CDR2 YFSETQ. CDR3 length: 16 amino acids. Trimming cost V 0 bases and J 6 bases; bases outside gene matches: 7. In DNA form, the CDR3 reads TGCGCCAGCAGCTTGGGGGACAGGGAGTTTGGTCAGCCCCAGCATTTT. This gives the protein CASSLGDREFGQPQHF.

V and J are TRBV19 and TRBJ2-5; D is unresolved. The V gene lost 5 bases and the J gene lost 2 bases, with 9 bases spanning the gap. The CDR3 runs to 13 residues. The germline CDR1 and CDR2 sequences are LNHDA and SQIVND (reference sequence). The CDR3 DNA sequence: TGTGCCAGTAGTCTTAGTTGGCAAGAGACCCAGTACTTC. Its protein product is CASSLSWQETQYF.

In its sample, this clone was seen once. This chain joins TRBV18 and TRBJ1-6; 9 nucleotides agree with TRBD1. CDR1 KGHSH and CDR2 LQKENI come from the germline V gene. V was pared by 4 bases and J by 8 bases, with 12 bases of the junction left unmatched. This CDR3 is 17 amino acids long. DNA of the CDR3: TGTGCCAGCTCACATTCCGGGGACAGGGTTCGTGATTCACCCCTCCACTTT. Protein product: CASSHSGDRVRDSPLHF.

V gene TRBV4-3 combines with J gene TRBJ2-7, with D unresolved. This CDR3 has 15 residues. Trimming took 1 base from V and 0 from J, leaving 10 bases between them. CDR1 LGHNA and CDR2 YSLEER come from the germline V gene. The CDR3, as DNA: TGCGCCAGCAGCCAAGGAGGCAGGAACTCCTACGAGCAGTACTTC. It specifies CASSQGGRNSYEQYF.

The V gene is TRBV4-1, the J gene TRBJ1-2; 8 positions agree with TRBD1. CDR1 and CDR2 from the germline V gene are MGHRA and YSYEKL. This CDR3 has 14 residues. The ends lost 4 bases at V and 5 bases at J; junction bases unmatched: 6. The CDR3 protein is CASSRGQGEYGYTF. The CDR3 DNA is TGCGCCAGCAGCCGAGGACAGGGAGAATATGGCTACACCTTC.

The chain uses TRBV5-1 and TRBJ1-5; TRBD1 aligns across 8 bases. Trimming at V came to 3 bases and at J to 3 bases, leaving 5 bases not matched to a gene. The germline V gene encodes CDR1 SGHRS and CDR2 YFSETQ. The CDR3 loop spans 15 amino acids. The CDR3 nucleotides are TGCGCCAGCAGCTGGCTGGGACAGGACAATCAGCCCCAGCATTTT. It codes for CASSWLGQDNQPQHF. Variable domain in full (rest from reference TRBV5-1 and TRBJ1-5): KAGVTQTPRYLIKTRGQQVTLSCSPISGHRSVSWYQQTPGQGLQFLFEYFSETQRNKGNFPGRFSGRQFSNSRSEMNVSTLELGDSALYLCASSWLGQDNQPQHFGDGTRLSIL.

J is TRBJ1-1 and V is TRBV7-3; possibly TRBD1 for D (5 bases). Germline V gives CDR1 SGHTA, CDR2 FQGTGA. The CDR3 consists of 13 residues. V gave up 8 bases and J gave up 1 base, with 11 bases separating them. CDR3 residues: CASARQTNTEAFF. The CDR3 DNA is TGTGCCAGCGCACGACAGACGAACACTGAAGCTTTCTTT. The full variable domain, in which reference TRBV7-3 and TRBJ1-1 provide the parts outside the CDR3, is GAGVSQTPSNKVTEKGKYVELRCDPISGHTALYWYRQSLGQGPEFLIYFQGTGAADDSGLPNDRFFAVRPEGSVSTLKIQRTERGDSAVYLCASARQTNTEAFFGQGTRLTVV.

The chain joins TRBV10-3 to TRBJ2-1; 10 positions match TRBD2. With 7 bases clipped from V and 8 bases from J, the junction kept 11 bases outside the gene matches. Germline V gene sequence: CDR1 ENHRY, CDR2 SYGVKD. This CDR3 region has 15 residues. This CDR3 is CAIKAGLAVLDEQFF. The CDR3 DNA reads TGTGCCATCAAGGCAGGACTAGCGGTTCTGGATGAGCAGTTCTTC.

The chain is built from TRBV5-1 and TRBJ2-2; 8 positions match TRBD2. Per germline, CDR1 SGHRS and CDR2 YFSETQ. The CDR3 runs to 16 residues. V gave up 4 bases and J gave up 2 bases; unmatched junction bases: 7. The CDR3 DNA is TGCGCCAGCAGCAAAACGACTAGCGTTAACACCGGGGAGCTGTTTTTT. Translated, it gives CASSKTTSVNTGELFF.

V usage is TRBV9 and J usage is TRBJ1-6; D remains ambiguous. The CDR3 loop spans 13 amino acids. The germline V and J ends were trimmed by 0 bases and 7 bases, with 5 bases remaining between them. Germline V gene data show CDR1 as SGDLS and CDR2 as YYNGEE. The CDR3 reads CASSVVENSPLHF. DNA for the CDR3: TGTGCCAGCAGCGTAGTCGAAAATTCACCCCTCCACTTT.

The CDR3 DNA follows: TGTGCCAGCAGCCCCACAGGGGGCTACGAGCAGTACTTC. Residues: CASSPTGGYEQYF. V gene TRBV7-2 combines with J gene TRBJ2-7; TRBD1 aligns across 8 bases. V shed 5 bases and J 3 bases; nucleotides not matched to a gene: 3. Looked up from germline, CDR1 is SGHTA and CDR2 is FQGNSA. The CDR3 sequence is 13 residues long.

The rearrangement joins TRBV6-1 to TRBJ1-6; tentative D call: TRBD1 (6 bases). Looked up from germline, CDR1 is MNHNS and CDR2 is SASEGT. Deletions cut 3 bases from V and 0 bases from J, with 15 bases between. The CDR3 length is 18 residues. In nucleotides, the CDR3 is TGTGCCAGCAGTGAGGGGGGGCAGCGGAGCTCCTATAATTCACCCCTCCACTTT. Translated: CASSEGGQRSSYNSPLHF.

The chain carries TRBV11-2 and TRBJ1-1; 9 bases agree with TRBD1. Trimming took 5 bases from V and 4 from J; bases not matched to a gene: 11. Germline V gene sequence: CDR1 SGHAT, CDR2 FQNNGV. This CDR3 has 16 residues. CDR3 loop: CASSHGLRDRVTEAFF. CDR3 bases: TGTGCCAGCAGCCACGGCCTTCGGGACAGGGTCACTGAAGCTTTCTTT.

The rearrangement uses TRBV2 and TRBJ2-7; possible D gene TRBD1, 6 bases. V gave up 7 bases and J gave up 2 bases, with 12 bases separating them. Looked up from germline, CDR1 is SNHLY and CDR2 is FYNNEI. CDR3 length: 13 amino acids. CDR3 amino acids: CASTQGPTYEQYF. The CDR3 nucleotides are TGTGCCAGCACCCAGGGGCCCACCTACGAGCAGTACTTC.

The chain combines TRBV5-1 with TRBJ2-2; 7 bases agree with TRBD2. This CDR3 has 16 amino acids. Unmatched junction bases numbered 8, after V lost 2 bases and J lost 4 bases. Germline V gives CDR1 SGHRS, CDR2 YFSETQ. CDR3 protein: CASSFQRGSTTGELFF. CDR3 nucleotides: TGCGCCAGCAGCTTCCAGCGGGGCTCGACCACCGGGGAGCTGTTTTTT.

The chain recombines TRBV4-1 with TRBJ1-2; 7 bases map to TRBD1. The junction had 4 bases not matched to a gene; V was cut back by 1 base and J by 5 bases. The CDR3 sequence is 14 residues long. The germline V gene encodes CDR1 MGHRA and CDR2 YSYEKL. The CDR3 is CASSQGTGLYGYTF. In nucleotides, the CDR3 is TGCGCCAGCAGCCAAGGGACAGGCCTTTATGGCTACACCTTC.

In this sample, this clone turned up once. The chain couples TRBV19 to TRBJ2-7; 7 nucleotides line up with TRBD1. CDR1 LNHDA and CDR2 SQIVND come from the germline V gene (reference sequence). V dropped 1 base and J dropped 3; count of bases not matched to a gene: 6. CDR3 size: 15 residues. CDR3 protein: CASSIGGTAGYEQYF. CDR3 nucleotide sequence: TGTGCCAGTAGTATAGGAGGGACAGCCGGCTACGAGCAGTACTTC.

V is TRBV7-6 and J is TRBJ2-7, with D perhaps assigned TRBD1 or TRBD2 (5 bases each). From germline, CDR1 is SGHVS and CDR2 FNYEAQ. The V end was cut by 0 bases, the J end by 6 bases, with 9 bases between. There are 13 residues in the CDR3. The CDR3 protein is CASSLAGESEQYF. CDR3 nucleotides: TGTGCCAGCAGCTTAGCGGGGGAGAGCGAGCAGTACTTC.